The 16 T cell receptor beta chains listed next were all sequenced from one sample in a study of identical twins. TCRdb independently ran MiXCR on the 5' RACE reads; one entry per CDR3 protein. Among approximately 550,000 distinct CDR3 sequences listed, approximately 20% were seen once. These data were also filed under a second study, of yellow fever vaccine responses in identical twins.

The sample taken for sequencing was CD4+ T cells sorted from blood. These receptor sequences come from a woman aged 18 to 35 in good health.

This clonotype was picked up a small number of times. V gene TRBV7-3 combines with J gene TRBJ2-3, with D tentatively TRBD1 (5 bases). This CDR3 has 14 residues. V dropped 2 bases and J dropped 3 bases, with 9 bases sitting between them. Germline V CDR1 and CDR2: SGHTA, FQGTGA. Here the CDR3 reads CASSLGARTDTQYF. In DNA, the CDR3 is TGTGCCAGCAGCTTAGGGGCGAGAACAGATACGCAGTATTTT.

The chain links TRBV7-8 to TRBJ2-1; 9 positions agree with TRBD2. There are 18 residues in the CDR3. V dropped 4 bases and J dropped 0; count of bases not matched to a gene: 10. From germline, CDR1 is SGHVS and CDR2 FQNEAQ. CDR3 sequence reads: CASSSGLAVGRSYNEQFF. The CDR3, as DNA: TGTGCCAGCAGCTCGGGACTAGCAGTAGGACGCTCCTACAATGAGCAGTTCTTC.

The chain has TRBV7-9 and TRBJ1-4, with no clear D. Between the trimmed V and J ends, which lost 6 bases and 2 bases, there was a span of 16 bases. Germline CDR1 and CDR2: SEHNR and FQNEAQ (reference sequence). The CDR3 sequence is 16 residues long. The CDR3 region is CASSLSGGRTNEKLFF. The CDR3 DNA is TGTGCCAGCAGTCTCTCGGGCGGTCGCACTAATGAAAAACTGTTTTTT.

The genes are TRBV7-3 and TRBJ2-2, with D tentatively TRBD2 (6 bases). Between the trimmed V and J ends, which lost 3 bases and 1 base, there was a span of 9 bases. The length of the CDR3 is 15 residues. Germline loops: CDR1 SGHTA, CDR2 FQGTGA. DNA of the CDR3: TGTGCCAGCAGCTTTAGTAGCGGGAACACCGGGGAGCTGTTTTTT. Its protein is CASSFSSGNTGELFF.

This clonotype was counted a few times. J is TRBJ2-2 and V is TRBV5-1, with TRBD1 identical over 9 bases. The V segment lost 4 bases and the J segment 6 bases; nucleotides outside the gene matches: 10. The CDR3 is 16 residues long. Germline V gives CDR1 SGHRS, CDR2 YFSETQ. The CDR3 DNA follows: TGCGCCAGCAGCAGCGTCGGGACAGGGCGTTCCGGGGAGCTGTTTTTT. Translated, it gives CASSSVGTGRSGELFF.

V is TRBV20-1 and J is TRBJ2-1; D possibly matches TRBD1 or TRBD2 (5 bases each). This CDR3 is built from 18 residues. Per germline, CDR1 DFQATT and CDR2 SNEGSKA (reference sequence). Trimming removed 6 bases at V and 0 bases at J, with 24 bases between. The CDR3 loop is CSAKRGERRTNSYNEQFF. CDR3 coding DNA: TGCAGTGCCAAGAGAGGGGAGCGAAGGACAAACTCCTACAATGAGCAGTTCTTC.

The DNA for the CDR3 is TGTGCCAGCAGGGATGCTGGGCGGAACACCGGGGAGCTGTTTTTT. Translation: CASRDAGRNTGELFF. The chain employs TRBV5-5 and TRBJ2-2; no clear D gene. The CDR3 is 15 residues long. CDR1 and CDR2 from the germline V gene are SGHKS and YYEKEE (reference sequence). V was cut by 5 bases and J by 1 base, with 12 bases left in between. The complete variable domain, with remaining parts taken from reference TRBV5-5 and TRBJ2-2, reads DAGVTQSPTHLIKTRGQQVTLRCSPISGHKSVSWYQQVLGQGPQFIFQYYEKEERGRGNFPDRFSARQFPNYSSELNVNALLLGDSALYLCASRDAGRNTGELFFGEGSRLTVL.

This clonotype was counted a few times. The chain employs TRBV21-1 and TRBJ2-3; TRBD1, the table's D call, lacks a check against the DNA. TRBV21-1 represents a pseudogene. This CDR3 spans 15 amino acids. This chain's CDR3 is CASSKDQPHPDTQYF. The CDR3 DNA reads TGTGCCAGCAGCAAAGACCAGCCCCATCCAGATACGCAGTATTTT.

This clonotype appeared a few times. Here the CDR3 DNA reads TGTGCCAGCAGTGAGGAGGGAACTAATGAAAAACTGTTTTTT. Translation gives CASSEEGTNEKLFF. The V and J genes are TRBV2 and TRBJ1-4; D unclear. This CDR3 is 14 amino acids long. Between the trimmed V and J ends, which lost 3 bases and 1 base, there was a span of 6 bases. CDR1 SNHLY and CDR2 FYNNEI come from the germline V gene.

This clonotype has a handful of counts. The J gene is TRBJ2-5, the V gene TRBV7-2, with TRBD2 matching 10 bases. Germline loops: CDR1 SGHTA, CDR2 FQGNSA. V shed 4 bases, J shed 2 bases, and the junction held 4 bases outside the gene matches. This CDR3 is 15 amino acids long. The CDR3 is CASSSSSGGQETQYF. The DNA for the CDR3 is TGTGCCAGCAGCTCATCTAGCGGGGGACAAGAGACCCAGTACTTC.

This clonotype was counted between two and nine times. CDR3 sequence (DNA): TGCAGTGCTAGGCAGAGGACCACAGAGACCCAGTACTTC. This gives the protein CSARQRTTETQYF. This chain uses TRBV20-1 with TRBJ2-5; no definite D call. Per germline, CDR1 DFQATT and CDR2 SNEGSKA (reference sequence). This CDR3 is 13 amino acids long. Trimming took 3 bases from V and 4 from J, leaving 12 bases between them.

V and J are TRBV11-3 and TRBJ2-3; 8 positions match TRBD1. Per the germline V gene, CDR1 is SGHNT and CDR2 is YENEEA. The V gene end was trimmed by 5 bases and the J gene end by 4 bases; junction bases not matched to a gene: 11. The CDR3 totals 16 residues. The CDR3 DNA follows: TGTGCCAGCAGCCGCTCATTTGGACAGGGAGCAGATACGCAGTATTTT. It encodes CASSRSFGQGADTQYF.

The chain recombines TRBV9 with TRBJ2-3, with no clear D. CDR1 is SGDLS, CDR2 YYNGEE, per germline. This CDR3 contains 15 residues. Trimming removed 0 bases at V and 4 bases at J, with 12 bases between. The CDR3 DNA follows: TGTGCCAGCAGCGTAGTTTCTGGGTTCGCAGATACGCAGTATTTT. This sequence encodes CASSVVSGFADTQYF.

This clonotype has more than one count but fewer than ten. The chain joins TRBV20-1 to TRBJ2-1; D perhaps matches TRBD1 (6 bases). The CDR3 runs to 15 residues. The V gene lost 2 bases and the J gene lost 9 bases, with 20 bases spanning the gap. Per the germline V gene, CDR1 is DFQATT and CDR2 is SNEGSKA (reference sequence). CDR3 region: CSARRPGQFSGEQFF. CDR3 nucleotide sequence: TGCAGTGCTAGAAGACCGGGACAATTTTCTGGTGAGCAGTTCTTC.

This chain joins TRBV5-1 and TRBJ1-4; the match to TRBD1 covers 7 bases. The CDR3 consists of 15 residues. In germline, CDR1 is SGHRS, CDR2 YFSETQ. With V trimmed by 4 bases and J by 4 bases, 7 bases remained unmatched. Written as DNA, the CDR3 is TGCGCCAGCAGCACCGGGACAGCTGGTAATGAAAAACTGTTTTTT. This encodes CASSTGTAGNEKLFF.

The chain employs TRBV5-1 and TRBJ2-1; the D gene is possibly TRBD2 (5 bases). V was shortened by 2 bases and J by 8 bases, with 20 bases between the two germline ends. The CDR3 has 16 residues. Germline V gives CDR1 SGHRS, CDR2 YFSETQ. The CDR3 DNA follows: TGCGCCAGCAGCTTCAGCTTAGGCGGATTCGGGGATGAGCAGTTCTTC. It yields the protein CASSFSLGGFGDEQFF.